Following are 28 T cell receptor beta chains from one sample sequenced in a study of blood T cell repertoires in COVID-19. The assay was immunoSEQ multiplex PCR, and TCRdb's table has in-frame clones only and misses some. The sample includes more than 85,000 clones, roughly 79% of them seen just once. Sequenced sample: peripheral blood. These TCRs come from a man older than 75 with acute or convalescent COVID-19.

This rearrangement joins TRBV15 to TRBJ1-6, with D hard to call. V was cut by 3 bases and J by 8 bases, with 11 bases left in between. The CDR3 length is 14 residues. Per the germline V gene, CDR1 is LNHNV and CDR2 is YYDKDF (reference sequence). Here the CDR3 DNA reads TGTGCCACCAGCAGTTCCCCCGCGGATTCACCCCTCCACTTT. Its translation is CATSSSPADSPLHF.

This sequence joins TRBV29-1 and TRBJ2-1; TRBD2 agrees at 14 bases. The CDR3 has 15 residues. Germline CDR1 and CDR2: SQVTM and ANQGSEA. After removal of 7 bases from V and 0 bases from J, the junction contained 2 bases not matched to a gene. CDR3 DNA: TGCAGCGCCGGGACTAGCGGGAGCTCCTACAATGAGCAGTTCTTC. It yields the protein CSAGTSGSSYNEQFF.

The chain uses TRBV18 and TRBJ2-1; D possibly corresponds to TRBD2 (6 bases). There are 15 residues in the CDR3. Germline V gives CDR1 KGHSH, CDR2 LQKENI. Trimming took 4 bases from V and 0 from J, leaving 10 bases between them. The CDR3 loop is CASSRSGSSYNEQFF. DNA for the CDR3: TGTGCCAGCTCACGGTCCGGGAGCTCCTACAATGAGCAGTTCTTC. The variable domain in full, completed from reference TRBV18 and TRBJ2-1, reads NAGVMQNPRHLVRRRGQEARLRCSPMKGHSHVYWYRQLPEEGLKFMVYLQKENIIDESGMPKERFSAEFPKEGPSILRIQQVVRGDSAAYFCASSRSGSSYNEQFFGPGTRLTVL.

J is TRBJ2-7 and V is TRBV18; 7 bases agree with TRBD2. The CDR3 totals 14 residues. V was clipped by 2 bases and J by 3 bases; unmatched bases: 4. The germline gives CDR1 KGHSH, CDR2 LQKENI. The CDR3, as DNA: TGTGCCAGCTCACCAAAGCGGGATGGCTACGAGCAGTACTTC. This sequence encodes CASSPKRDGYEQYF.

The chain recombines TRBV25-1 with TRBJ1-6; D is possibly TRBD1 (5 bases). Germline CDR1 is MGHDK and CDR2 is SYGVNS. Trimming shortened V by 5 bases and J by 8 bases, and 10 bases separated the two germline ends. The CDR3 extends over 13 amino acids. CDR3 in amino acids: CASSQGMDSPLHF. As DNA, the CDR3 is TGTGCCAGCAGTCAGGGAATGGATTCACCCCTCCACTTT.

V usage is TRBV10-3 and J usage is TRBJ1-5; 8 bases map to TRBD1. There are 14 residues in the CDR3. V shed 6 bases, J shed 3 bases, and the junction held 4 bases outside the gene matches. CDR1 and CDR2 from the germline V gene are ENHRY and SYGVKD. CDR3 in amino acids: CAIRDRGHNQPQHF. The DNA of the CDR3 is TGTGCCATCAGAGACAGGGGCCACAATCAGCCCCAGCATTTT.

The chain's CDR3 is CASRAGTGTAGYTF. CDR3 in DNA: TGTGCCAGCAGAGCCGGGACAGGGACGGCTGGCTACACCTTC. V and J are TRBV2 and TRBJ1-2; 9 nucleotides match TRBD1. The V gene end was trimmed by 6 bases and the J gene end by 7 bases; junction bases not matched to a gene: 9. This CDR3 has 14 amino acids. Germline V lookup: CDR1 SNHLY, CDR2 FYNNEI.

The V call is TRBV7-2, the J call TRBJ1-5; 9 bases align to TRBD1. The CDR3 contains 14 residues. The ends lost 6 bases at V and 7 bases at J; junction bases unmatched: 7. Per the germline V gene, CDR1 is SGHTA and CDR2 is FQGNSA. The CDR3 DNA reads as TGTGCCAGCAGTCAAACAGGGGGCAGGCAGCCCCAGCATTTT. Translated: CASSQTGGRQPQHF.

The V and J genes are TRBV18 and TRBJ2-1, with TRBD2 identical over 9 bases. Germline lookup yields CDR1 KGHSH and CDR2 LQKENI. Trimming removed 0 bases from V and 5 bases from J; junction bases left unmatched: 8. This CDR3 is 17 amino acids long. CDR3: CASSPPGRLAGNNEQFF. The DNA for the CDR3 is TGTGCCAGCTCACCACCGGGGAGGCTAGCGGGAAACAATGAGCAGTTCTTC.

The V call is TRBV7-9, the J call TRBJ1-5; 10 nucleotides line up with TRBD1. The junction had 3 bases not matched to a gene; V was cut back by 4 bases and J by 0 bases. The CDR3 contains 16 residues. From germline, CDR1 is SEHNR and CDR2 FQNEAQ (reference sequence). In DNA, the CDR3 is TGTGCCAGCAGCTGGGGGACAGGGGATAGCAATCAGCCCCAGCATTTT. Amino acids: CASSWGTGDSNQPQHF.

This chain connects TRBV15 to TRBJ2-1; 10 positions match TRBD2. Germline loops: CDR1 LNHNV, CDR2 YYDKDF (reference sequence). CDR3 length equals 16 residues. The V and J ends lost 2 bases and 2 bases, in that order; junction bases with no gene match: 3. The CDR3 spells CATSRPSGSPYNEQFF. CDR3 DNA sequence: TGTGCCACCAGCAGACCTAGCGGGAGCCCCTACAATGAGCAGTTCTTC.

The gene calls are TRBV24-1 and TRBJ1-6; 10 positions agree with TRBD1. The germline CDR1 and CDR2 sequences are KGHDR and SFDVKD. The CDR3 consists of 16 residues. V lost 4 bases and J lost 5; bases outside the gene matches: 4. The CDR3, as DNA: TGTGCCACCAGTGAGGGGGACAGGGGTAATAATTCACCCCTCCACTTT. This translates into CATSEGDRGNNSPLHF.

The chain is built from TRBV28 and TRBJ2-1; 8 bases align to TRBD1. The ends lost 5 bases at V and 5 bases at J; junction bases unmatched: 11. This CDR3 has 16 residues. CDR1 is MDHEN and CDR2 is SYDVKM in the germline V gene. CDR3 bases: TGTGCCAGCAGTCCCGACAGGGGCACTCTACACAATGAGCAGTTCTTC. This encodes CASSPDRGTLHNEQFF.

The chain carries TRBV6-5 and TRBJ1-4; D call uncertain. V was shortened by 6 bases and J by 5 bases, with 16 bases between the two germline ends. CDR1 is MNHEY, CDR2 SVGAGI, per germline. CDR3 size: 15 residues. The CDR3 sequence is CASRRDLIQNEKLFF. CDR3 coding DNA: TGTGCCAGCAGACGAGATCTGATCCAAAATGAAAAACTGTTTTTT.

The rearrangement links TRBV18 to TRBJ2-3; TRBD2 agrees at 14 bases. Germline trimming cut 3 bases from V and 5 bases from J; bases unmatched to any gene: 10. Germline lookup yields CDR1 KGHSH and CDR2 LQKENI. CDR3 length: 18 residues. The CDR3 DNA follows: TGTGCCAGCTCACCCTTGCCGGGACTAGCGGGAGAGGGAGATACGCAGTATTTT. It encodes CASSPLPGLAGEGDTQYF.

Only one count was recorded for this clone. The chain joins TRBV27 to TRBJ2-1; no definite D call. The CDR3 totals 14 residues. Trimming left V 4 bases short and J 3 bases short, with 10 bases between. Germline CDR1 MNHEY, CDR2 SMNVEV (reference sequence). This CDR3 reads CASSSVLIYNEQFF. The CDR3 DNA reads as TGTGCCAGCAGTTCGGTTCTAATCTACAATGAGCAGTTCTTC.

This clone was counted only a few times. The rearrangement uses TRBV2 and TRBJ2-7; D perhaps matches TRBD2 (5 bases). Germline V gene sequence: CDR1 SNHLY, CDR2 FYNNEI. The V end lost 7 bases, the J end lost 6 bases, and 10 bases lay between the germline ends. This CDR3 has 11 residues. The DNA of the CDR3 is TGTGCCAGCACCCTAGCCGCCGAGCAGTACTTC. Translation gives CASTLAAEQYF.

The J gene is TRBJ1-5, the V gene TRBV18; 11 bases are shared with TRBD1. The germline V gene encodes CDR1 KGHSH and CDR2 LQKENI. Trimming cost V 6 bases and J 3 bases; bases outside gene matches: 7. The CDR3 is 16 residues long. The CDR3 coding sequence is TGTGCCAGCTCCGCCGGGACAGGGGGACCCAATCAGCCCCAGCATTTT. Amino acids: CASSAGTGGPNQPQHF.

CDR3 DNA sequence: TGCGCCAGCTCCGACAGGGTCCGAACAGATACGCAGTATTTT. This sequence encodes CASSDRVRTDTQYF. V gene TRBV5-1 combines with J gene TRBJ2-3; 7 bases agree with TRBD1. Germline V CDR1 and CDR2: SGHRS, YFSETQ. The CDR3 totals 14 residues. Germline trimming cut 7 bases from V and 3 bases from J; bases unmatched to any gene: 8.

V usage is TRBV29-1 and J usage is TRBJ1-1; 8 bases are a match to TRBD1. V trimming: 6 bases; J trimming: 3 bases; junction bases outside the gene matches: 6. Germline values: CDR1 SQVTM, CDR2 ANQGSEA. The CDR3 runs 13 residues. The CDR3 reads CSVSDRGYTEAFF. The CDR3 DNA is TGCAGCGTCTCAGACAGGGGATACACTGAAGCTTTCTTT. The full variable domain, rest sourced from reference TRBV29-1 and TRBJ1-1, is SAVISQKPSRDICQRGTSLTIQCQVDSQVTMMFWYRQQPGQSLTLIATANQGSEATYESGFVIDKFPISRPNLTFSTLTVSNMSPEDSSIYLCSVSDRGYTEAFFGQGTRLTVV.

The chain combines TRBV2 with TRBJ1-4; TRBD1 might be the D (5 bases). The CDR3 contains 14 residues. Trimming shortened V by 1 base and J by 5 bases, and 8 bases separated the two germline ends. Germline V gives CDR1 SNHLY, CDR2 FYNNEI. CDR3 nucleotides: TGTGCCAGCAGTGAAGGCAGGGAAAATGAAAAACTGTTTTTT. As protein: CASSEGRENEKLFF.

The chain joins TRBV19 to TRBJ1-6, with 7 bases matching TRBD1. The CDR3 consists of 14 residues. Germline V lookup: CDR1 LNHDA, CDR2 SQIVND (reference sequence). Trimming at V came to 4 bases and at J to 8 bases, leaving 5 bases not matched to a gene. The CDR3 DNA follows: TGTGCCAGTAGTAAGACAGGGAGTGATTCACCCCTCCACTTT. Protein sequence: CASSKTGSDSPLHF.

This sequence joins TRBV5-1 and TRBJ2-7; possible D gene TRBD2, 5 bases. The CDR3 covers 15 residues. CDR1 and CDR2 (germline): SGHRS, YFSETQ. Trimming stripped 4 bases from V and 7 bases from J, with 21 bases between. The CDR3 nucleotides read TGCGCCAGCAGCCTGGAGCCGGGTATCACGGGGGAGCAGTACTTC. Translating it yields CASSLEPGITGEQYF.

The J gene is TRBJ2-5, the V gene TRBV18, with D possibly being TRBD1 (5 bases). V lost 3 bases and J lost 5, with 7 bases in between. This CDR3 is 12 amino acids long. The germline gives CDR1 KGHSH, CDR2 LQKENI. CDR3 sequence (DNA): TGTGCCAGCTCACCGTACAGGGAGACCCAGTACTTC. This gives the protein CASSPYRETQYF. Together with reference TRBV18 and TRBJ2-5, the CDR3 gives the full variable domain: NAGVMQNPRHLVRRRGQEARLRCSPMKGHSHVYWYRQLPEEGLKFMVYLQKENIIDESGMPKERFSAEFPKEGPSILRIQQVVRGDSAAYFCASSPYRETQYFGPGTRLLVL.

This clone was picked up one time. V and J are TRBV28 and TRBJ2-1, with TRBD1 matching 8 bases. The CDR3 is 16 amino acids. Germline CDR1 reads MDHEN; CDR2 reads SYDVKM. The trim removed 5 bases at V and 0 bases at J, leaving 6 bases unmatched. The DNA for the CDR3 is TGTGCCAGCAGTCCACCAGGGGGCAGCTCCTACAATGAGCAGTTCTTC. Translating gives CASSPPGGSSYNEQFF.

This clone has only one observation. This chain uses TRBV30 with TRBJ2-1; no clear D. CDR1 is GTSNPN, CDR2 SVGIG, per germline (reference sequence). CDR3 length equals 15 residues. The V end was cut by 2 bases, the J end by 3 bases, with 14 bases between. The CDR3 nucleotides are TGTGCCTGGAGTCTCGAAAGAGGATACTACAATGAGCAGTTCTTC. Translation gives CAWSLERGYYNEQFF. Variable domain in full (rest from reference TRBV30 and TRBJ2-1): SQTIHQWPATLVQPVGSPLSLECTVEGTSNPNLYWYRQAAGRGLQLLFYSVGIGQISSEVPQNLSASRPQDRQFILSSKKLLLSDSGFYLCAWSLERGYYNEQFFGPGTRLTVL.

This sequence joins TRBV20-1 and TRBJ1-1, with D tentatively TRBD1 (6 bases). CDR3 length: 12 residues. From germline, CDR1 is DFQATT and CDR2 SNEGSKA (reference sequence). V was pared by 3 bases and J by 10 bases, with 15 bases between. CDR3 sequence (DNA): TGCAGTGCTAGTGGGGGAGGGACAATAGCTTTCTTT. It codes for CSASGGGTIAFF.

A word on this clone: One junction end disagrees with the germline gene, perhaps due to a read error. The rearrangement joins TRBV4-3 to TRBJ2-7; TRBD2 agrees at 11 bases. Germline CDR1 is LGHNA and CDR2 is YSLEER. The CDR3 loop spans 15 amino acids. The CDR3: CASSLGTSGSNEQYF. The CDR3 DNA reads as TGCGCCAGCAGTCTCGGGACTAGCGGCTCCAACGAGCAGTACTTC.